These 16 T cell receptor beta chains came from one sample sequenced in a study of control samples from healthy donors and cancer patients. Data came from immunoSEQ multiplex PCR; TCRdb stores just in-frame clones and leaves some out. The table lists 150,000 to 200,000 clones, roughly 94% of them singletons. The sequencing sample was made of blood. These receptors originate from a woman aged 18-35 years in good health.

The chain couples TRBV18 to TRBJ1-2, with a tentative D call TRBD1 (5 bases). The CDR3 length is 12 residues. The ends were cut back, 4 bases at V and 8 bases at J, with 11 bases in the middle. Germline CDR1 reads KGHSH; CDR2 reads LQKENI. CDR3 DNA: TGTGCCAGCTCACAGGGACGGGAAGGCTACACCTTC. This encodes CASSQGREGYTF.

V and J are TRBV29-1 and TRBJ1-4; D is perhaps TRBD1 (5 bases). Germline lookup yields CDR1 SQVTM and CDR2 ANQGSEA. The CDR3 has 11 residues. Deletions cut 7 bases from V and 4 bases from J, with 7 bases between. CDR3 residues: CSGTINEKLFF. The CDR3 nucleotides read TGCAGCGGGACAATTAATGAAAAACTGTTTTTT.

The chain couples TRBV28 to TRBJ2-5; 7 bases align to TRBD1. The CDR3 has 14 residues. Germline V gene lookup returns CDR1 MDHEN and CDR2 SYDVKM. V lost 6 bases, J lost 4 bases, and 8 bases stayed unmatched. The CDR3 here is CASSSTGVRETQYF. The DNA for the CDR3 is TGTGCCAGCAGCTCAACAGGGGTTAGAGAGACCCAGTACTTC.

The V gene is TRBV27, the J gene TRBJ2-7, with 8 nucleotides matching TRBD2. With V trimmed by 5 bases and J by 2 bases, 2 bases remained unmatched. The CDR3 covers 13 residues. The germline V gene encodes CDR1 MNHEY and CDR2 SMNVEV (reference sequence). CDR3 coding DNA: TGTGCCAGCAGTCGGACTAGCCCCTACGAGCAGTACTTC. It is translated as CASSRTSPYEQYF.

V usage is TRBV28 and J usage is TRBJ2-1; TRBD2 aligns across 8 bases. Per the germline V gene, CDR1 is MDHEN and CDR2 is SYDVKM. V trimming: 3 bases; J trimming: 2 bases; junction bases outside the gene matches: 3. This CDR3 contains 15 residues. This chain's CDR3 is CASSLRRGAYNEQFF. DNA for the CDR3: TGTGCCAGCAGTTTGCGGCGGGGGGCCTACAATGAGCAGTTCTTC. Filled out from reference TRBV28 and TRBJ2-1, the complete variable domain reads DVKVTQSSRYLVKRTGEKVFLECVQDMDHENMFWYRQDPGLGLRLIYFSYDVKMKEKGDIPEGYSVSREKKERFSLILESASTNQTSMYLCASSLRRGAYNEQFFGPGTRLTVL.

This rearrangement joins TRBV5-4 to TRBJ1-2; the match to TRBD1 covers 10 bases. The J segment lost 4 bases and the V segment lost 4 bases, leaving 1 base of the junction unmatched. Per germline, CDR1 SGHNT and CDR2 YYREEE (reference sequence). The CDR3 extends over 13 amino acids. In DNA form, the CDR3 reads TGTGCCAGCAGCCGGACAGGGGGCTATGGCTACACCTTC. Its translation is CASSRTGGYGYTF.

This sequence joins TRBV18 and TRBJ1-1; no reliable D call. Per the germline V gene, CDR1 is KGHSH and CDR2 is LQKENI. The CDR3 has 15 amino acids. V shed 3 bases and J shed 0 bases, with 11 bases lying between them. CDR3 sequence: CASSPPGVMNTEAFF. The CDR3 DNA reads TGTGCCAGCTCACCGCCGGGCGTCATGAACACTGAAGCTTTCTTT.

The gene calls are TRBV7-9 and TRBJ1-1; no reliable D call. V lost 0 bases and J lost 5, with 10 bases in between. Germline V gene data show CDR1 as SEHNR and CDR2 as FQNEAQ (reference sequence). The CDR3 has 14 residues. The CDR3 loop reads CASSLAALGTEAFF. The CDR3 coding sequence is TGTGCCAGCAGCTTAGCAGCCCTGGGGACTGAAGCTTTCTTT.

This clone was recorded once. A read error may account for a junction end that differs from germline. Other DNA sequences of this sample code for an identical CDR3. The rearrangement links TRBV19 to TRBJ2-1; 10 bases are a match to TRBD2. CDR3 length: 13 amino acids. CDR1 and CDR2 from the germline V gene are LNHDA and SQIVND (reference sequence). The CDR3 DNA reads as TGTGCCAGTCGAAGCGGGGGGGCACATGAGCAATTCTTC. It is translated as CASRSGGAHEQFF.

The V and J genes are TRBV6-5 and TRBJ2-2; D uncertain. Germline CDR1 is MNHEY and CDR2 is SVGAGI. V was shortened by 5 bases and J by 6 bases, with 4 bases between the two germline ends. There are 11 residues in the CDR3. The CDR3 reads CASSRSGELFF. Here the CDR3 DNA reads TGTGCCAGCAGTCGGTCCGGGGAGCTGTTTTTT.

The chain links TRBV10-3 to TRBJ1-2; D is unclear. With 5 bases removed from V and 2 bases from J, the gap between germline ends came to 12 bases. The CDR3 spans 14 residues. Germline V gene data show CDR1 as ENHRY and CDR2 as SYGVKD. The CDR3: CAISLIPENYGYTF. CDR3 nucleotide sequence: TGTGCCATCAGTCTGATTCCTGAAAACTATGGCTACACCTTC.

This chain connects TRBV28 to TRBJ1-2; D might be TRBD1 (6 bases). V gave up 3 bases and J gave up 2 bases, with 16 bases separating them. The germline CDR1 and CDR2 sequences are MDHEN and SYDVKM. CDR3 length: 16 amino acids. CDR3 region: CASSFPSAGANYGYTF. The CDR3 DNA sequence: TGTGCCAGCAGTTTCCCCTCGGCAGGGGCCAACTATGGCTACACCTTC.

The chain couples TRBV7-8 to TRBJ2-2; D gene uncertain. The CDR3 totals 15 residues. The V and J ends lost 2 bases and 2 bases respectively, with 9 bases between them. Per germline, CDR1 SGHVS and CDR2 FQNEAQ. CDR3 DNA sequence: TGTGCCAGCAGCTTATTTAGCCAAAACACCGGGGAGCTGTTTTTT. It specifies CASSLFSQNTGELFF.

This sequence joins TRBV4-3 and TRBJ1-4; TRBD1 aligns across 8 bases. Germline CDR1 is LGHNA and CDR2 is YSLEER. The CDR3 loop spans 15 amino acids. V gave up 2 bases and J gave up 7 bases; unmatched junction bases: 6. CDR3 loop: CASSQWTGSIEKLFF. The CDR3 DNA is TGCGCCAGCAGCCAATGGACAGGGTCGATTGAAAAACTGTTTTTT.

The rearrangement uses TRBV12-3 or TRBV12-4 and TRBJ1-5; possibly TRBD1 for D (5 bases). Trimming pared 4 bases from V and 5 bases from J, leaving 9 bases between. This CDR3 spans 13 amino acids. CDR3 nucleotide sequence: TGTGCCAGCAGTTGGACAAACGATCAGCCCCAGCATTTT. It specifies CASSWTNDQPQHF.

Here the CDR3 DNA reads TGTGCCACCAGCAGAGTAAGGAACACCGGGGAGCTGTTTTTT. This translates into CATSRVRNTGELFF. The chain has TRBV15 and TRBJ2-2; D is ambiguous. Trimming stripped 1 base from V and 1 base from J, with 4 bases between. Germline CDR1 LNHNV, CDR2 YYDKDF (reference sequence). CDR3 size: 14 residues.